A selection of T cell receptor beta chains follows, all from one sample in a study of blood T cell repertoires in COVID-19. Assay: immunoSEQ multiplex PCR; the TCRdb copy retains only in-frame clones and omits some. The sample includes more than 200,000 clones, roughly nine tenths of them seen just once. Source material: peripheral blood. The receptors stem from a man in his late teens or twenties with active or convalescent COVID-19. Each CDR3 is given without its conserved first and last residue.

v_call cdr3_aa
TRBV2 ASSEARSYGYT
TRBV18 ASSARDKSYEQY
TRBV12-3/TRBV12-4 ASSPAMVRAF
TRBV7-2 ASSLGRGGNQPQH
TRBV28 ASSRTSGRAADTQY
TRBV19 ASSTGTGGYT
TRBV7-2 ASSLRGAGVDNEQF
TRBV2 ASSTDRNTEAF
TRBV7-2 ASSLGAGEGLYYGYT
TRBV12-2 ASRLRGGTSYEQY
TRBV9 ASSPRWGQTYGYT
TRBV5-1 ASSLDAPMNTEAF
TRBV14 ASSPRGRNEAF
TRBV6-5 ASSSRQGANYGYT
TRBV9 ASSVSPRNEQF
TRBV6-2/TRBV6-3 ASSFGTGNGYT
TRBV7-9 ASSLVPGGYTGELF
TRBV7-3 ASSLFPGGPGNEQF
TRBV12-3/TRBV12-4 ASSLLYGYT
TRBV6-6 ASSQLRDRTMSTEAF
TRBV7-8 ASSLPTGHPSYEQY
TRBV29-1 SVESGFSAEAF
TRBV14 ASSQWTGGAGLRGYT
TRBV14 ASSRRGTNTEAF
TRBV20-1 SASRPSGETQY
TRBV9 ASSVLSGQHMNTEAF
TRBV28 ASGDFNEKLF
TRBV11-3 ASRKRTENSPLH
TRBV27 ATRLAGGKDTQY
TRBV4-1 ASSQATGETEAF
TRBV18 ASSRDSANSPLH
TRBV27 ASSLRRLAETQY
TRBV15 ATSRDPRENTEAF
TRBV10-1 ASEVPYIAPQH
TRBV6-4 ASSPGGANTGELF
TRBV12-3/TRBV12-4 ASMQGSYNEQF
TRBV7-9 ASSQGLHTDTQY
TRBV5-1 ASSFQLERSEQF
TRBV9 ASSGLAGGSYTQY
TRBV19 ASSVSTGYTGELF
TRBV28 ASSLLGGGVSTYEQY
TRBV7-9 ASSHNRGGAPQETQY
TRBV29-1 SGLTGGVTEAF
TRBV12-3/TRBV12-4 ASSLGGGETQY
TRBV5-7 ASSAGGFNEQF
TRBV11-2 ASRAGTGSGNTIY
TRBV27 ASSFLGQGVYEQY
TRBV5-8 ASNLQGFAAYEQY
TRBV15 ATSRGLVTDTQY
TRBV3-1/TRBV3-2 ASSQVSRTNEQF
TRBV19 ASSPGVPNTEAF
TRBV7-6 ASSSWDRGPLGEKLF
TRBV7-8 ASSLEISTYEQY
TRBV27 ASSLGLVETQY
TRBV12-3/TRBV12-4 ATKERGADTQY
TRBV7-2 ASGLRETETQY